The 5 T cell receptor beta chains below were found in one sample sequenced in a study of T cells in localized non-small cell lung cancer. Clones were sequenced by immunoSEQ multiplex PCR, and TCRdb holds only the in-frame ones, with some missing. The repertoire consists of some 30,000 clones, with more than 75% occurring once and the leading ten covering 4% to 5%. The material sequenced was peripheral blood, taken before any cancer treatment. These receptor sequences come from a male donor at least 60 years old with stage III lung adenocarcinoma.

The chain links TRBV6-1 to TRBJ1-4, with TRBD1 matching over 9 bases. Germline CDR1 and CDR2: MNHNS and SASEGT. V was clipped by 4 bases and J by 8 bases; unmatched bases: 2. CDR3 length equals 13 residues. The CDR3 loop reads CASSGDRAEKLFF. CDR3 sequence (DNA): TGTGCCAGCAGTGGGGACAGGGCGGAAAAACTGTTTTTT.

CDR3 DNA: TGTGCCAGCAGGGGACAGGGACCCTCTGGAAACACCATATATTTT. Protein product: CASRGQGPSGNTIYF. The gene calls are TRBV27 and TRBJ1-3; 9 bases match TRBD1. Trimming took 6 bases from V and 0 from J; bases not matched to a gene: 3. CDR3 length: 15 amino acids. The V gene's germline CDR1 is MNHEY and CDR2 SMNVEV (reference sequence).

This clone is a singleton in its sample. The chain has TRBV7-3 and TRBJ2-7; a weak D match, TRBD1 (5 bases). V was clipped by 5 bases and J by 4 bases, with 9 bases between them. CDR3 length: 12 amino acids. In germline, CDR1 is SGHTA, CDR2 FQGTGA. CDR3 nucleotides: TGTGCCAGCAGCCAGCAGGGATACGAGCAGTACTTC. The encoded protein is CASSQQGYEQYF.

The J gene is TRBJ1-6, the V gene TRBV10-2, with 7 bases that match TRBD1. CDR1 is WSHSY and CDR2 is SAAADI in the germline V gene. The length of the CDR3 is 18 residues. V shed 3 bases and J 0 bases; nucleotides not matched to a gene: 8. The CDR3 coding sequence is TGCGCCAGCAGTGATCCCAGGGGGGCGAGCTCCTATAATTCACCCCTCCACTTT. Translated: CASSDPRGASSYNSPLHF.

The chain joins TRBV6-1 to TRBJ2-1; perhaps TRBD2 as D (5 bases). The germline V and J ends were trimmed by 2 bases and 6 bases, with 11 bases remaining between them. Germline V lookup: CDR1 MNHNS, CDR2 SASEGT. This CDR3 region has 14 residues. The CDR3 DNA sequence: TGTGCCAGCAGTGAATTTACCGGGGTCAATGAGCAGTTCTTC. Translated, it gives CASSEFTGVNEQFF.